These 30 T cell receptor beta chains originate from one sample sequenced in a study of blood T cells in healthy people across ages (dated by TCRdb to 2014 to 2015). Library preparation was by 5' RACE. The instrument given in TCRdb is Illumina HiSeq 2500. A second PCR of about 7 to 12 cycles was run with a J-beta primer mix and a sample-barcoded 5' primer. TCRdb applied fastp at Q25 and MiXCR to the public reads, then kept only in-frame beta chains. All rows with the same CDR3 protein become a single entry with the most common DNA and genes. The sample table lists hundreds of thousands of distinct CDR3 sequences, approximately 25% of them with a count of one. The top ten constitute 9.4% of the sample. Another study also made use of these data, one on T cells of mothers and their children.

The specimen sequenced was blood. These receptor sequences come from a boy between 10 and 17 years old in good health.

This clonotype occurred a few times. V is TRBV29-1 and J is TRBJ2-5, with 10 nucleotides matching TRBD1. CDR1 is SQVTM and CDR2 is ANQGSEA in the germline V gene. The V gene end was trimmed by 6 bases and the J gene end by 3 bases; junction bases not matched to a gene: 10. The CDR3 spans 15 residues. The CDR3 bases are TGCAGCGTCGTCCCAAGGGACAGGGGCGAAGAGACCCAGTACTTC. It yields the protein CSVVPRDRGEETQYF.

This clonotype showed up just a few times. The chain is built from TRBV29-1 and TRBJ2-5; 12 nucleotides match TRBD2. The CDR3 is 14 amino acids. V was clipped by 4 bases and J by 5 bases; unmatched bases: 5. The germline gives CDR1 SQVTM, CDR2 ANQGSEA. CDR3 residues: CSVVSTSGGETQYF. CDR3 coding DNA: TGCAGCGTTGTCTCGACTAGCGGGGGTGAGACCCAGTACTTC.

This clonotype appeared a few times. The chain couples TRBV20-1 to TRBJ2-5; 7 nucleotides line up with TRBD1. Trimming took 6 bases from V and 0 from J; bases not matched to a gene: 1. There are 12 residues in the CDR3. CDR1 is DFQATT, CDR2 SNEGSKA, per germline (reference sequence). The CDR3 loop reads CSAGTDQETQYF. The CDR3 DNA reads TGCAGTGCAGGGACAGACCAAGAGACCCAGTACTTC.

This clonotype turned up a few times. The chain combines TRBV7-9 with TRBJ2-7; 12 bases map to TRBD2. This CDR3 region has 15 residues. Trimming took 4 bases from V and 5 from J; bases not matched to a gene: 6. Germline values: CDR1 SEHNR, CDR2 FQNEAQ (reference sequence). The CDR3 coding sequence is TGTGCCAGCAGCTACGGACTAGCGGGACGGGACGAGCAGTACTTC. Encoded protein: CASSYGLAGRDEQYF.

The CDR3 sequence is CASSLGVIETTGELFF. CDR3 sequence (DNA): TGTGCCAGCAGCTTAGGTGTAATAGAAACCACCGGGGAGCTGTTTTTT. The chain links TRBV7-6 to TRBJ2-2; D gene unclear. V gave up 1 base and J gave up 4 bases, with 13 bases separating them. The germline CDR1 and CDR2 sequences are SGHVS and FNYEAQ. The CDR3 sequence is 16 residues long.

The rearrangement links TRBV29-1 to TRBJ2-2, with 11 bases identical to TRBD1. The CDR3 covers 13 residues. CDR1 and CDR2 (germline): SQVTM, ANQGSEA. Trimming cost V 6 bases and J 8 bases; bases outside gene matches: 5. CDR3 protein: CSVAGTGGGELFF. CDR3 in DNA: TGCAGCGTAGCTGGGACAGGGGGTGGGGAGCTGTTTTTT.

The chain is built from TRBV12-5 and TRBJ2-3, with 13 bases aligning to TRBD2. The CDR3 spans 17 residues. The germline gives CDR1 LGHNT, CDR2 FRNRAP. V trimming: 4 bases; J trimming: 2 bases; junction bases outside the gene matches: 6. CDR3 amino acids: CASGSKGLAGTTDTQYF. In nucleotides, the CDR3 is TGTGCTAGTGGTTCCAAGGGACTAGCGGGGACCACAGATACGCAGTATTTT.

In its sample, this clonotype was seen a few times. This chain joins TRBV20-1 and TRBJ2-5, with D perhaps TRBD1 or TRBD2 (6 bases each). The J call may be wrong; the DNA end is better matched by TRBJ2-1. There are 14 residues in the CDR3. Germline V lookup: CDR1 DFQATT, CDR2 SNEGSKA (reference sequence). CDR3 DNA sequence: TGCAGTGCTAGAGGGGGGGCAACCTACAATGAGCAGTTCTTC. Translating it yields CSARGGATYNEQFF.

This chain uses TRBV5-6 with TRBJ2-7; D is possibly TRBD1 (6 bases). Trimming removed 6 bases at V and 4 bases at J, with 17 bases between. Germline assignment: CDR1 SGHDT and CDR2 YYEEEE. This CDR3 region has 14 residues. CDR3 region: CASTLVGAQYEQYF. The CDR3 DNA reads TGTGCCAGCACCTTAGTGGGGGCGCAATACGAGCAGTACTTC. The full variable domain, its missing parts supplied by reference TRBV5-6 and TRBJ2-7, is DAGVTQSPTHLIKTRGQQVTLRCSPKSGHDTVSWYQQALGQGPQFIFQYYEEEERQRGNFPDRFSGHQFPNYSSELNVNALLLGDSALYLCASTLVGAQYEQYFGPGTRLTVT.

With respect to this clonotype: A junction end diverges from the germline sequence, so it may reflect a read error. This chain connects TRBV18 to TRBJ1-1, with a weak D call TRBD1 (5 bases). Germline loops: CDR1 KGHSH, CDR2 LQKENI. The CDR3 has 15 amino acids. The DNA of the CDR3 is TGTGCCGGCTCACGGGGGTACGTCCCGAACACTGAAGCTTTCTTT. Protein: CAGSRGYVPNTEAFF.

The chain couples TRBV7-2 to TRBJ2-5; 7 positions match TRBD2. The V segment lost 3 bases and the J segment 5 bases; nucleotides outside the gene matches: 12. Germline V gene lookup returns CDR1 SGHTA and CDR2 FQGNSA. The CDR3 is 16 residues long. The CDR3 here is CASSFNPPGGYETQYF. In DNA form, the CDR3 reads TGTGCCAGCAGCTTTAATCCGCCGGGGGGTTATGAGACCCAGTACTTC.

CDR3 in DNA: TGTGCCAGCAGCCCGCGCGGAGCGGGGGGGGGCATTCAGTACTTC. It yields the protein CASSPRGAGGGIQYF. The chain recombines TRBV7-2 with TRBJ2-4; 10 positions agree with TRBD2. The length of the CDR3 is 15 residues. Germline V gene data show CDR1 as SGHTA and CDR2 as FQGNSA. V was clipped by 5 bases and J by 9 bases; unmatched bases: 10.

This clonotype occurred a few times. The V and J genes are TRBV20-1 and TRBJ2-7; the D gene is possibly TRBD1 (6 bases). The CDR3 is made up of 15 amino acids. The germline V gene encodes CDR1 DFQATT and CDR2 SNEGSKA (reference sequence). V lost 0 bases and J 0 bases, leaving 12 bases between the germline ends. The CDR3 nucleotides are TGCAGTGCTAGAGATGGCCAGGGGAGCTCCTACGAGCAGTACTTC. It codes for CSARDGQGSSYEQYF.

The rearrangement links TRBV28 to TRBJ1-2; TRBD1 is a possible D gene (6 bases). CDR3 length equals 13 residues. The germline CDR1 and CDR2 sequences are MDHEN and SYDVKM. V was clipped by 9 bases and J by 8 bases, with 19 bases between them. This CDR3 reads CASYQSGAQGYTF. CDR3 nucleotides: TGTGCCAGTTACCAGTCGGGGGCGCAGGGCTACACCTTC.

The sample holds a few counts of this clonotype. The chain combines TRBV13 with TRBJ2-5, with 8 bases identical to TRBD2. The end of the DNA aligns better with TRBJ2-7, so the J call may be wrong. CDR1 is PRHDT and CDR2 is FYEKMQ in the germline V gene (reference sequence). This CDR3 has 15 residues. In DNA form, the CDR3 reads TGTGCCAGCAGCTTAGTTAGTAGCGGGACCTACGAGCAGTACTTC. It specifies CASSLVSSGTYEQYF.

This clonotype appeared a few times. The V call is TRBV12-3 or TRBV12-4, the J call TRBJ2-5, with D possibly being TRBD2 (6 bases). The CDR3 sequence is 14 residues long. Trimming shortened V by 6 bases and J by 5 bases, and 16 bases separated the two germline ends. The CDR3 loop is CASRKRGSGETQYF. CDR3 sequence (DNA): TGTGCCAGCAGAAAACGGGGGTCGGGTGAGACCCAGTACTTC.

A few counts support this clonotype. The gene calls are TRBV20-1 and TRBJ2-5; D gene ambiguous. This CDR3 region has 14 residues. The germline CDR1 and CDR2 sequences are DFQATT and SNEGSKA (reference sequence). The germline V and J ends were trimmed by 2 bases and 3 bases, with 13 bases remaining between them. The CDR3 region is CSARPLARKETQYF. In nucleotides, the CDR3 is TGCAGTGCTAGACCCTTGGCTAGGAAAGAGACCCAGTACTTC.

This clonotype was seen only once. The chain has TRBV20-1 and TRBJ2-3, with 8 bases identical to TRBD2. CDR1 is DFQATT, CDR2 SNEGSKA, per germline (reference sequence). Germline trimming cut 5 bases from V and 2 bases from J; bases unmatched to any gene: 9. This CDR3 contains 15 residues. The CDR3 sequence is CSAAGTSLNTDTQYF. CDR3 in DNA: TGCAGTGCTGCCGGGACTAGTCTTAACACAGATACGCAGTATTTT.

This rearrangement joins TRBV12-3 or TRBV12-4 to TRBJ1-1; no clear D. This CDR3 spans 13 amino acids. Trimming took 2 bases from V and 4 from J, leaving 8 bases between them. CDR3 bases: TGTGCCAGCAGTTTAATCGAGGGCACTGAAGCTTTCTTT. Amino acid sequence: CASSLIEGTEAFF.

This chain's CDR3 is CASSYEATIRAEQYF. In DNA, the CDR3 is TGTGCCAGCAGTTATGAGGCGACCATAAGGGCCGAGCAGTACTTC. J is TRBJ2-7 and V is TRBV12-3 or TRBV12-4, with D unclear. This CDR3 is 15 amino acids long. Trimming took 4 bases from V and 6 from J, leaving 19 bases between them.

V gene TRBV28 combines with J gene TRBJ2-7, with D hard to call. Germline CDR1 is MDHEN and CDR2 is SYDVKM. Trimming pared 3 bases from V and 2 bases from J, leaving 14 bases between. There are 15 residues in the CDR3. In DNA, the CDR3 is TGTGCCAGCAGTTTGGGGTGGCGGCGGACCTACGAGCAGTACTTC. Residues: CASSLGWRRTYEQYF.

The CDR3 bases are TGTGCCAGCAGAGGGGCAGGGGGCGGCTACGAGCAGTACTTC. The encoded protein is CASRGAGGGYEQYF. The V gene is TRBV2, the J gene TRBJ2-5; 8 bases map to TRBD1. The J call may be faulty, since TRBJ2-7 better matches the DNA end. The length of the CDR3 is 14 residues. The germline gives CDR1 SNHLY, CDR2 FYNNEI.

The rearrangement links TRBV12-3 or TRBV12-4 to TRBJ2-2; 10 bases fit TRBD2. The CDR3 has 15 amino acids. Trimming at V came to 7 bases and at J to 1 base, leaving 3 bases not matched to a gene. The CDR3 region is CASTGLARNTGELFF. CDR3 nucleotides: TGTGCCAGCACGGGACTAGCGAGGAACACCGGGGAGCTGTTTTTT.

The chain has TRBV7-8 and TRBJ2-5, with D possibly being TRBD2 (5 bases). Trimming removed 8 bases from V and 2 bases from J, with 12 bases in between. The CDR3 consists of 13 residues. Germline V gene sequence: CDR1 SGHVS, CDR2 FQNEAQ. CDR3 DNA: TGTGCCAGCGGTAAGCGGTCACAAGAGACCCAGTACTTC. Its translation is CASGKRSQETQYF.

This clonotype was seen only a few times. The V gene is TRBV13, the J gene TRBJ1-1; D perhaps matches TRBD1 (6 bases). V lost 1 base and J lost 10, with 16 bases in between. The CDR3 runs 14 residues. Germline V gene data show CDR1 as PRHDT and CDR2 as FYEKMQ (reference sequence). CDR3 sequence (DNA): TGTGCCAGCAGCTTAGCCAACGACCCAGGGGCAGCTTTCTTT. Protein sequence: CASSLANDPGAAFF. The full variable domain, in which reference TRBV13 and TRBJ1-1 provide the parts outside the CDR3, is AAGVIQSPRHLIKEKRETATLKCYPIPRHDTVYWYQQGPGQDPQFLISFYEKMQSDKGSIPDRFSAQQFSDYHSELNMSSLELGDSALYFCASSLANDPGAAFFGQGTRLTVV.

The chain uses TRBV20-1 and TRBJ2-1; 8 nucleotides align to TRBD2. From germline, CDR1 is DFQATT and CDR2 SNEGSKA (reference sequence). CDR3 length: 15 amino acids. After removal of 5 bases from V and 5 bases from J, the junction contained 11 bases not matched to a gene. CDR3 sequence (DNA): TGCAGTGCTGGACCGGGGACTAGTGGGGACAATGAGCAGTTCTTC. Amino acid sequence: CSAGPGTSGDNEQFF.

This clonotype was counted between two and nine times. The CDR3 loop reads CSARDGVGELTDTQYF. As DNA, the CDR3 is TGCAGTGCTAGAGACGGCGTCGGGGAGCTCACAGATACGCAGTATTTT. This rearrangement joins TRBV20-1 to TRBJ2-3, with D possibly being TRBD2 (5 bases). Trimming stripped 0 bases from V and 2 bases from J, with 15 bases between. From germline, CDR1 is DFQATT and CDR2 SNEGSKA (reference sequence). The CDR3 runs 16 residues.

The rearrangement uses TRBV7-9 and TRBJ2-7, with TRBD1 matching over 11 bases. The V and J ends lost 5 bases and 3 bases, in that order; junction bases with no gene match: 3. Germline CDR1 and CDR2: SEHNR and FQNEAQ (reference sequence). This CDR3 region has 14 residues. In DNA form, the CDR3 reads TGTGCCAGCAGCCATGGGACAGGGGGCTACGAGCAGTACTTC. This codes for CASSHGTGGYEQYF.

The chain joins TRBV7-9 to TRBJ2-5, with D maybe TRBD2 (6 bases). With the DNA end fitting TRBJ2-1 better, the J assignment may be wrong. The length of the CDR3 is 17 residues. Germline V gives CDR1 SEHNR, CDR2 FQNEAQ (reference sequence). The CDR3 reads CASSPKLLAAVSNEQFF. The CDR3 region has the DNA TGTGCCAGCAGCCCAAAATTACTAGCAGCGGTCTCCAATGAGCAGTTCTTC.

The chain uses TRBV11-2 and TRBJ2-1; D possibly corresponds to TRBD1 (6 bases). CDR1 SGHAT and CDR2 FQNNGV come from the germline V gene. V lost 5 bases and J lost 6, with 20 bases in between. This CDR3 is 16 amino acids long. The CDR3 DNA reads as TGTGCCAGCAGCCCTGGTGGCTACAGGGAAAGCAATGAGCAGTTCTTC. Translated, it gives CASSPGGYRESNEQFF.